These 9 T cell receptor beta chains were sequenced from one sample in a study of cytomegalovirus exposure and HLA in healthy donors. With 60 Vbeta and 13 Jbeta primers, the PCR was carried out. The method was immunoSEQ multiplex PCR; TCRdb's version includes in-frame clones alone and lacks a portion of them. The sample consists of more than 150,000 clones, about 80% of them appearing once. The sample consisted of PBMCs. The receptors originated from a woman between 18 and 30 years old in good health and CMV-seropositive.

The chain links TRBV7-2 to TRBJ2-5, with 9 bases that match TRBD2. The trim removed 5 bases at V and 5 bases at J, leaving 9 bases unmatched. Per the germline V gene, CDR1 is SGHTA and CDR2 is FQGNSA. The CDR3 is 15 residues long. CDR3 protein: CASSPGGAGGETQYF. CDR3 DNA: TGTGCCAGCAGCCCCGGGGGAGCGGGGGGCGAGACCCAGTACTTC.

The chain combines TRBV9 with TRBJ2-2, with unresolved D. From germline, CDR1 is SGDLS and CDR2 YYNGEE. V gave up 0 bases and J gave up 4 bases, with 7 bases separating them. The length of the CDR3 is 14 residues. The CDR3 nucleotides read TGTGCCAGCAGCGTAGGGCAAACCACCGGGGAGCTGTTTTTT. It encodes CASSVGQTTGELFF.

Only a few counts were recorded for this clone. The chain uses TRBV6-4 and TRBJ1-6, with TRBD1 as a possible D gene (5 bases). V was pared by 2 bases and J by 7 bases, with 12 bases between. The CDR3 runs to 15 residues. Germline V gene sequence: CDR1 MRHNA, CDR2 SNTAGT. CDR3: CASSDGGAGNSPLHF. The CDR3 DNA follows: TGTGCCAGCAGTGACGGGGGTGCGGGGAATTCACCCCTCCACTTT.

This chain connects TRBV2 to TRBJ1-1; 7 nucleotides line up with TRBD1. The V and J ends lost 8 bases and 0 bases, in that order; junction bases with no gene match: 12. The CDR3 contains 16 residues. The germline V gene has CDR1 SNHLY and CDR2 FYNNEI. CDR3 residues: CASSRGDRDLNTEAFF. DNA for the CDR3: TGTGCCAGCTCCAGGGGAGACAGGGACTTGAACACTGAAGCTTTCTTT.

The V gene is TRBV29-1, the J gene TRBJ1-2, with D possibly TRBD1 on 6 matching bases. V was cut by 7 bases and J by 3 bases, with 15 bases left in between. Germline loops: CDR1 SQVTM, CDR2 ANQGSEA. This CDR3 region has 13 residues. The CDR3 region has the DNA TGCAGCGCCCGACAGCCAGGGGACTATGGCTACACCTTC. This encodes CSARQPGDYGYTF.

V usage is TRBV2 and J usage is TRBJ2-2, with 7 positions matching TRBD1. J lost 6 bases, V lost 8 bases, and 9 bases had no gene match. Germline V gene data show CDR1 as SNHLY and CDR2 as FYNNEI. The CDR3 covers 14 residues. The CDR3 reads CASGTEGFAGELFF. CDR3 in DNA: TGTGCCAGCGGGACAGAGGGTTTTGCCGGGGAGCTGTTTTTT.

With respect to this clone: One end of the junction is discordant with germline, which a read error may explain. The gene calls are TRBV7-9 and TRBJ1-6; D remains ambiguous. The CDR3 is 18 amino acids. Germline lookup yields CDR1 SEHNR and CDR2 FQNEAQ (reference sequence). The chain's CDR3 is CSSSLAAAVSGSDSPLHF. CDR3 nucleotide sequence: TGTTCCAGCAGCTTAGCGGCGGCAGTCTCTGGGAGTGATTCACCCCTCCACTTT. Variable domain in full (rest from reference TRBV7-9 and TRBJ1-6): DTGVSQNPRHKITKRGQNVTFRCDPISEHNRLYWYRQTLGQGPEFLTYFQNEAQLEKSRLLSDRFSAERPKGSFSTLEIQRTEQGDSAMYLCSSSLAAAVSGSDSPLHFGNGTRLTVT.

This clone appeared a single time. J is TRBJ2-5 and V is TRBV11-1; tentatively, D is TRBD2 (5 bases). From germline, CDR1 is SGHAT and CDR2 FQDESV (reference sequence). The CDR3 extends over 12 amino acids. V was pared by 6 bases and J by 4 bases, with 9 bases between. CDR3 coding DNA: TGTGCCAGCAGTCCCCGGGGAGAGACCCAGTACTTC. Amino acid sequence: CASSPRGETQYF.

This clone has just a few counts. J is TRBJ2-1 and V is TRBV5-1; the match to TRBD1 covers 9 bases. Germline trimming cut 0 bases from V and 3 bases from J; bases unmatched to any gene: 7. Germline-derived CDR1 and CDR2 are SGHRS and YFSETQ. CDR3 length equals 17 residues. CDR3 sequence (DNA): TGCGCCAGCAGCTTGGGTAATCGGGACAGGGACTACAATGAGCAGTTCTTC. Its translation: CASSLGNRDRDYNEQFF.